The clone carrying this T cell receptor (beta chain) was seen ten or more times. Antigen: not known. Trimming took off 4 bases at V and 8 bases at J, with 10 bases between the two ends. Germline loops: CDR1 SGDLS, CDR2 YYNGEE. CDR3 size: 12 residues. The data belong to a study of CD8 T cells in ankylosing spondylitis. Overall study results and limits: Seemingly characteristic of ankylosing spondylitis blood was a TCR beta motif consisting of eight highly homologous variants.

TCRdb redid the calling of the 5' RACE reads with MiXCR, one entry per CDR3 protein. The sample carries 200,000 to 300,000 distinct CDR3 sequences, about 24% recorded once. The gene calls are TRBV9 and TRBJ2-1, with D perhaps matching TRBD2 (6 bases). Sequencing input: blood, either unsorted or a sorted T cell fraction (not recorded which). The receptor was derived from a male donor with ankylosing spondylitis or in good health (not recorded which). This chain's CDR3 is CASSRLGDEQFF. For the CDR3, the DNA is TGTGCCAGCAGCCGACTAGGAGATGAGCAGTTCTTC.